This is a list of T cell receptor beta chains from one sample in a study of spatial heterogeneity in lung cancer. One entry per CDR3 protein results from TCRdb running MiXCR on the 5' RACE reads. This table has 5,800 or so distinct CDR3 sequences, around 19% appearing once. The sample here was normal lung tissue next to the tumor, taken at surgery. These receptors were collected from a male donor with early-stage non-small cell lung cancer. The CDR3 runs from the conserved cysteine through the conserved F or W. Each record gives: D gene, CDR3 length, V gene, clone size, J gene, CDR3 protein, CDR3 DNA. A D gene is named only where the DNA matches it firmly. For some rows the clone size is stated as once, few or many, or as a class when expanded; others skip it.

>NA|14|TRBV6-5|NA|TRBJ2-6
CASGRLSGANVLTF
TGTGCCAGCGGACGGCTCTCTGGGGCCAACGTCCTGACTTTC
>NA|15|TRBV28|NA|TRBJ1-1
CASSPQTGGSAEAFF
TGTGCCAGCAGTCCACAGACGGGGGGGTCCGCTGAAGCTTTCTTT
>TRBD1|13|TRBV18|few|TRBJ1-2
CASTMTGADGYTF
TGTGCCAGCACCATGACAGGGGCAGATGGCTACACCTTC
>NA|12|TRBV20-1|medium-sized|TRBJ2-4
CSAPLAKNIQYF
TGCAGTGCGCCCCTAGCCAAAAACATTCAGTACTTC
>NA|11|TRBV6-6|NA|TRBJ2-3
CASSYSDTQYF
TGTGCCAGCAGTTATTCGGATACGCAGTATTTT
>NA|15|TRBV5-6|large|TRBJ2-3
CASSLAWIGADTQYF
TGTGCCAGCAGCTTGGCTTGGATTGGTGCAGATACGCAGTATTTT
>NA|15|TRBV20-1|NA|TRBJ2-1
CSARTLAGVYNEQFF
TGCAGTGCTAGAACCTTAGCAGGGGTTTACAATGAGCAGTTCTTC
>NA|14|TRBV7-2|NA|TRBJ2-5
CASSPQPGQETQYF
TGTGCCAGCAGCCCACAGCCGGGACAAGAGACCCAGTACTTC
>NA|14|TRBV20-1|few|TRBJ2-5
CSARNFRWDETQYF
TGCAGTGCTAGGAACTTCCGGTGGGACGAGACCCAGTACTTC
>TRBD2|15|TRBV6-5|many|TRBJ2-7
CASRRLAGGYYEQYF
TGTGCCAGCAGAAGACTAGCGGGAGGATACTACGAGCAGTACTTC
>TRBD2|16|TRBV30|NA|TRBJ2-3
CAWSVFSGASTDTQYF
TGTGCCTGGAGTGTATTTAGCGGGGCTAGCACAGATACGCAGTATTTT
>TRBD1|17|TRBV7-2|large|TRBJ1-4
CASSLEGTGFINEKLFF
TGTGCCAGCAGCTTAGAGGGGACAGGCTTCATTAATGAAAAACTGTTTTTT
>NA|16|TRBV30|medium-sized|TRBJ2-7
CAWSDLPTRGYYEQYF
TGTGCCTGGAGTGACCTCCCGACAAGGGGCTACTACGAGCAGTACTTC
>NA|10|TRBV20-1|many|TRBJ2-2
CSAWTGELFF
TGCAGTGCTTGGACCGGGGAGCTGTTTTTT
>NA|13|TRBV7-2|NA|TRBJ2-7
CASGWTTDYEQYF
TGTGCCAGCGGCTGGACTACAGACTACGAGCAGTACTTC
>TRBD2|18|TRBV7-9|NA|TRBJ2-1
CASSPGTSGTGSYNEQFF
TGTGCCAGCAGCCCTGGGACTAGCGGGACCGGCTCCTACAATGAGCAGTTCTTC
>TRBD1|12|TRBV28|NA|TRBJ2-5
CASRAQGVTQYF
TGTGCCAGCAGAGCCCAGGGGGTGACCCAGTACTTC
>TRBD2|16|TRBV5-4|NA|TRBJ2-1
CASSVDPSGTYNEQFF
TGTGCCAGCAGCGTGGATCCTAGCGGGACCTACAATGAGCAGTTCTTC
>NA|16|TRBV7-8|NA|TRBJ2-3
CASSLASRGRTDTQYF
TGTGCCAGCAGCTTAGCGTCGAGGGGCCGCACAGATACGCAGTATTTT
>NA|14|TRBV5-1|few|TRBJ2-7
CASSPGGRSYEQYF
TGCGCCAGCAGCCCCGGGGGACGCTCCTACGAGCAGTACTTC
>NA|11|TRBV20-1|NA|TRBJ2-1
CSARGQDPSYF
TGCAGTGCTAGAGGTCAGGACCCCAGCTATTTC
>NA|14|TRBV20-1|medium-sized|TRBJ1-2
CSASGNRVARGYTF
TGCAGTGCCTCGGGGAACAGGGTGGCTAGAGGCTACACCTTC
>NA|15|TRBV7-2|NA|TRBJ2-5
CASSPGVGVQETQYF
TGTGCCAGCAGTCCCGGGGTGGGGGTCCAAGAGACCCAGTACTTC
>TRBD1|17|TRBV28|few|TRBJ2-1
CASSPNARDRGRDEQFF
TGTGCCAGCAGTCCCAATGCCCGGGACAGGGGGCGGGATGAGCAGTTCTTC
>NA|16|TRBV6-1|few|TRBJ1-3
CASSEKLGDSGNTIYF
TGTGCCAGCAGTGAGAAGCTGGGGGACTCTGGAAACACCATATATTTT
>TRBD2|15|TRBV4-2|NA|TRBJ2-2
CASSQLTSGIGELFF
TGTGCCAGCAGCCAACTTACTAGCGGGATCGGGGAGCTGTTTTTT
>NA|13|TRBV3-1|large|TRBJ2-1
CASSPGRLSEQFF
TGTGCCAGCAGCCCCGGGAGATTGAGTGAGCAGTTCTTC
>TRBD2|15|TRBV5-1|medium-sized|TRBJ2-7
CASSLVAGAFYEQYF
TGCGCCAGCAGCTTGGTTGCGGGAGCCTTCTACGAGCAGTACTTC
>TRBD1|13|TRBV19|medium-sized|TRBJ2-7
CASSQTGHYEQYF
TGTGCCAGTAGTCAGACAGGGCACTACGAGCAGTACTTC
>NA|13|TRBV28|medium-sized|TRBJ1-1
CASSLTGDTEAFF
TGTGCCAGCAGCCTTACAGGCGACACTGAAGCTTTCTTT
>NA|13|TRBV7-6|few|TRBJ2-3
CASSLTDPDTQYF
TGTGCCAGCAGCCTGACTGATCCAGATACGCAGTATTTT
>TRBD1|15|TRBV5-4|medium-sized|TRBJ2-7
CASSRRDRGSYEQYF
TGTGCCAGCAGCCGTCGGGACAGGGGTTCCTACGAGCAGTACTTC
>NA|14|TRBV7-3|few|TRBJ2-3
CASSLGYPTDTQYF
TGTGCCAGCAGCTTAGGGTATCCAACAGATACGCAGTATTTT
>NA|16|TRBV5-1|few|TRBJ2-2
CASSLLPGHNTGELFF
TGCGCCAGCAGCTTATTACCGGGACATAACACCGGGGAGCTGTTTTTT
>NA|13|TRBV20-1|few|TRBJ1-5
CSARRAINQPQHF
TGCAGTGCTAGACGCGCTATTAATCAGCCCCAGCATTTT
>NA|13|TRBV27|NA|TRBJ2-2
CATRQENTGELFF
TGTGCCACCCGACAGGAGAACACCGGGGAGCTGTTTTTT
>NA|15|TRBV20-1|few|TRBJ2-5
CSANDYMKVQETQYF
TGCAGTGCTAATGACTACATGAAAGTTCAAGAGACCCAGTACTTC
>NA|15|TRBV9|few|TRBJ1-5
CASSVGGNSNQPQHF
TGTGCCAGCAGCGTAGGTGGAAATAGCAATCAGCCCCAGCATTTT
>NA|14|TRBV15|NA|TRBJ2-3
CATSRDRSADTQYF
TGTGCCACCAGCAGGGACAGAAGCGCAGATACGCAGTATTTT
>NA|17|TRBV23-1|NA|TRBJ2-1
CASRPRLISPKWKEQFF
TGCGCCAGCAGGCCTAGACTCATATCCCCAAAATGGAAGGAGCAGTTCTTC
>NA|16|TRBV28|medium-sized|TRBJ1-1
CASNKVLRGSNTEAFF
TGTGCCAGCAATAAGGTTTTGAGGGGCTCGAACACTGAAGCTTTCTTT
>NA|13|TRBV28|medium-sized|TRBJ1-4
CASSPDPGQQLFF
TGTGCCAGCAGTCCCGACCCCGGACAGCAGCTGTTTTTT
>NA|16|TRBV24-1|NA|TRBJ2-5
CATSDWRGSREETQYF
TGTGCCACCAGTGATTGGCGGGGATCCCGCGAAGAGACCCAGTACTTC
>NA|16|TRBV9|NA|TRBJ2-1
CASIVTDSISYNEQFF
TGTGCCAGCATCGTGACGGATTCTATCAGCTACAATGAGCAGTTCTTC
>TRBD2|15|TRBV6-2/TRBV6-3|NA|TRBJ2-3
CASSYSTSGTDTQYF
TGTGCCAGCAGTTACTCGACTAGCGGCACAGATACGCAGTATTTT